The 31 T cell receptor beta chains presented below share a single source sample, sequenced in a study of cytomegalovirus exposure and HLA in healthy donors (TCRdb year 2017). Library construction relied on the immunoSEQ multiplex PCR assay. A mixture of 60 forward primers for TCR Vbeta segments and 13 reverse primers for TCR Jbeta segments was used in the multiplex PCR. Held by TCRdb, this immuneACCESS table contains in-frame sequences only and omits some clones. Under half of the omission traces to an unresolved V gene where checked; the cause of the rest is unknown. This sample comprises 100,000 to 150,000 clones, around 76% of them detected only once. 13% of the sample goes to the ten largest clones. The sample consisted of PBMCs. All receptors come from a woman aged 60-70 years in good health and CMV-seropositive.

The chain links TRBV15 to TRBJ2-2; D ambiguous. Germline CDR1 and CDR2: LNHNV and YYDKDF (reference sequence). The CDR3 runs to 15 residues. V dropped 6 bases and J dropped 6 bases, with 17 bases sitting between them. This CDR3 reads CATSSAILGPGELFF. The CDR3, as DNA: TGTGCCACCAGTTCGGCGATACTGGGCCCCGGGGAGCTGTTTTTT.

The V and J genes are TRBV29-1 and TRBJ1-2; D possibly corresponds to TRBD1 (6 bases). Trimming shortened V by 3 bases and J by 4 bases, and 9 bases separated the two germline ends. The length of the CDR3 is 12 residues. Germline V CDR1 and CDR2: SQVTM, ANQGSEA. CDR3 protein: CSVDSRGYGYTF. The CDR3 DNA is TGCAGCGTTGACAGCAGGGGCTATGGCTACACCTTC.

V is TRBV6-6 and J is TRBJ2-7; weak D call: TRBD1 (6 bases). Germline V gene sequence: CDR1 MNHNY, CDR2 SVGAGI (reference sequence). Trimming removed 0 bases at V and 9 bases at J, with 18 bases between. The CDR3 spans 15 residues. CDR3 sequence: CASSYSGITPGAQYF. In nucleotides, the CDR3 is TGTGCCAGCAGTTACTCAGGAATAACCCCAGGGGCGCAGTACTTC.

The chain combines TRBV4-3 with TRBJ2-5, with D hard to call. The ends were cut back, 0 bases at V and 5 bases at J, with 7 bases in the middle. The CDR3 has 13 residues. Germline CDR1 is LGHNA and CDR2 is YSLEER. The CDR3 DNA reads TGCGCCAGCAGCCAAGATCTTAGCGAGACCCAGTACTTC. It is translated as CASSQDLSETQYF.

This clone showed up just a few times. The gene calls are TRBV6-1 and TRBJ1-1; D is possibly TRBD1 (5 bases). The CDR3 extends over 13 amino acids. Germline V gene data show CDR1 as MNHNS and CDR2 as SASEGT. V was cut by 10 bases and J by 0 bases, with 12 bases left in between. CDR3 sequence (DNA): TGTGCCACCCACCAGACAGTGAACACTGAAGCTTTCTTT. Its translation is CATHQTVNTEAFF.

On this clone itself: An end of the junction differs from the germline gene, which may be a read error. The chain has TRBV7-9 and TRBJ1-1, with unresolved D. The CDR3 runs 13 residues. From germline, CDR1 is SEHNR and CDR2 FQNEAQ (reference sequence). This chain's CDR3 is CSSSLSAGSEAFF. CDR3 bases: TGTTCCAGCAGCTTAAGTGCGGGCAGTGAAGCTTTCTTT.

The rearrangement uses TRBV4-2 and TRBJ2-3; weak D call: TRBD2 (5 bases). V shed 1 base and J shed 6 bases, with 17 bases lying between them. This CDR3 comprises 16 residues. Germline V gives CDR1 LGHNA, CDR2 YNFKEQ. The CDR3: CASSQVLGEVGDTQYF. DNA for the CDR3: TGTGCCAGCAGCCAAGTCTTGGGAGAAGTCGGGGATACGCAGTATTTT.

The CDR3 loop reads CASSPDRGIYGYTF. The CDR3 DNA is TGTGCCAGCTCCCCCGACAGGGGGATCTATGGCTACACCTTC. The rearrangement joins TRBV18 to TRBJ1-2; TRBD1 matches at 9 bases. Germline trimming cut 6 bases from V and 4 bases from J; bases unmatched to any gene: 6. CDR1 is KGHSH, CDR2 LQKENI, per germline. This CDR3 has 14 residues. The full variable domain, with the rest looked up from reference TRBV18 and TRBJ1-2, is NAGVMQNPRHLVRRRGQEARLRCSPMKGHSHVYWYRQLPEEGLKFMVYLQKENIIDESGMPKERFSAEFPKEGPSILRIQQVVRGDSAAYFCASSPDRGIYGYTFGSGTRLTVV.

The J gene is TRBJ1-2, the V gene TRBV28, with D perhaps matching TRBD1 (5 bases). V was clipped by 6 bases and J by 4 bases, with 12 bases between them. The CDR3 sequence is 13 residues long. CDR1 is MDHEN and CDR2 is SYDVKM in the germline V gene. CDR3 nucleotide sequence: TGTGCCAGCAGCCCGACAGTACGCTATGGCTACACCTTC. It yields the protein CASSPTVRYGYTF.

This clone was found once. This sequence joins TRBV18 and TRBJ1-5; 7 bases are shared with TRBD1. CDR1 and CDR2 from the germline V gene are KGHSH and LQKENI. Trimming at V came to 5 bases and at J to 0 bases, leaving 7 bases not matched to a gene. The CDR3 contains 16 residues. The CDR3 loop reads CASSTGQLNSNQPQHF. The DNA for the CDR3 is TGTGCCAGCTCAACGGGACAGCTCAATAGCAATCAGCCCCAGCATTTT.

About this clone itself: At one end the junction does not follow the germline gene, possibly because of a read error. The V call is TRBV4-3, the J call TRBJ2-7; D gene unclear. Germline-derived CDR1 and CDR2 are LGHNA and YSLEER. The CDR3 loop spans 14 amino acids. CDR3 in DNA: TGCGCCAGCAGCCAAATTCTCAACCGCGACGAGCGGTACTTC. This sequence encodes CASSQILNRDERYF.

The chain couples TRBV19 to TRBJ2-7; TRBD1 matches at 7 bases. The CDR3 loop spans 14 amino acids. V lost 5 bases and J lost 0; bases outside the gene matches: 4. In germline, CDR1 is LNHDA, CDR2 SQIVND (reference sequence). The CDR3 spells CASSSGTASYEQYF. The CDR3 bases are TGTGCCAGTAGTTCCGGGACAGCCTCCTACGAGCAGTACTTC.

This clone was counted a few times. The rearrangement uses TRBV11-2 and TRBJ2-7; 8 positions agree with TRBD2. Germline lookup yields CDR1 SGHAT and CDR2 FQNNGV. V trimming: 5 bases; J trimming: 7 bases; junction bases outside the gene matches: 4. The CDR3 totals 12 residues. The CDR3 loop is CASSSIAGEQYF. CDR3 nucleotides: TGTGCCAGCAGCAGTATAGCGGGGGAGCAGTACTTC.

Of note for this clone: The same CDR3 is also encoded by other DNA sequences in this sample. The chain uses TRBV5-6 and TRBJ1-5; tentative D call: TRBD1 (5 bases). The germline CDR1 and CDR2 sequences are SGHDT and YYEEEE. V shed 1 base and J shed 5 bases, with 13 bases lying between them. The CDR3 runs to 15 residues. The chain's CDR3 is CASSLRGREDQPQHF. CDR3 nucleotide sequence: TGTGCCAGCAGCTTGAGGGGTAGGGAGGATCAGCCCCAGCATTTT.

The chain carries TRBV5-1 and TRBJ2-1, with 9 bases lining up with TRBD2. The germline CDR1 and CDR2 sequences are SGHRS and YFSETQ. V was pared by 7 bases and J by 8 bases, with 13 bases of the junction left unmatched. The CDR3 consists of 15 residues. The CDR3 nucleotides are TGCGCCAGCTCCCCTCTAGCGGGATCTGAGCATGAGCAGTTCTTC. Its protein is CASSPLAGSEHEQFF.

The genes are TRBV28 and TRBJ2-2; 10 positions agree with TRBD1. This CDR3 contains 14 residues. V shed 6 bases and J 5 bases; nucleotides not matched to a gene: 3. Germline V gives CDR1 MDHEN, CDR2 SYDVKM. In DNA, the CDR3 is TGTGCCAGCAGGGGGGGACAGGGGACCGGGGAGCTGTTTTTT. It encodes CASRGGQGTGELFF.

The chain has TRBV7-8 and TRBJ2-5; D is possibly TRBD2 (6 bases). Deletions cut 7 bases from V and 2 bases from J, with 17 bases between. The CDR3 length is 15 residues. Germline V gene data show CDR1 as SGHVS and CDR2 as FQNEAQ. The CDR3 bases are TGTGCCAGCACCCCGGGATCTGCGGGGCAAGAGACCCAGTACTTC. Translated: CASTPGSAGQETQYF.

This rearrangement joins TRBV7-8 to TRBJ2-2; 15 bases agree with TRBD2. CDR1 and CDR2 (germline): SGHVS, FQNEAQ. CDR3 size: 17 residues. After removal of 2 bases from V and 4 bases from J, the junction contained 2 bases not matched to a gene. The CDR3 DNA sequence: TGTGCCAGCAGCTTAAGGACTAGCGGGGGGGCCACCGGGGAGCTGTTTTTT. Its translation: CASSLRTSGGATGELFF.

The chain couples TRBV5-1 to TRBJ2-5; no clear D gene. The CDR3 runs 13 residues. Trimming left V 2 bases short and J 0 bases short, with 5 bases between. Germline assignment: CDR1 SGHRS and CDR2 YFSETQ. This CDR3 reads CASSFPYQETQYF. In DNA form, the CDR3 reads TGCGCCAGCAGCTTCCCCTACCAAGAGACCCAGTACTTC.

In its sample, this clone was seen a few times. The chain carries TRBV6-5 and TRBJ2-7, with 7 bases identical to TRBD1. The germline CDR1 and CDR2 sequences are MNHEY and SVGAGI. The V segment lost 5 bases and the J segment 3 bases; nucleotides outside the gene matches: 7. The CDR3 is made up of 14 amino acids. The CDR3 DNA reads as TGTGCCAGCAGTATCACGGACAGGTTCTACGAGCAGTACTTC. Its protein is CASSITDRFYEQYF.

The V and J genes are TRBV7-2 and TRBJ2-2, with TRBD1 matching over 7 bases. The CDR3 consists of 15 residues. Germline V gene sequence: CDR1 SGHTA, CDR2 FQGNSA. The V gene end was trimmed by 4 bases and the J gene end by 3 bases; junction bases not matched to a gene: 5. The CDR3 sequence: CASSSRQGYTGELFF. Written as DNA, the CDR3 is TGTGCCAGCAGCTCAAGACAGGGCTACACCGGGGAGCTGTTTTTT.

This clone came up a few times. This chain uses TRBV6-6 with TRBJ2-1; TRBD1 matches at 7 bases. J lost 7 bases, V lost 6 bases, and 6 bases had no gene match. Germline loops: CDR1 MNHNY, CDR2 SVGAGI (reference sequence). CDR3 size: 13 residues. In DNA form, the CDR3 reads TGTGCCAGCAGCCCCGGGACAGTTAATGAGCAGTTCTTC. It specifies CASSPGTVNEQFF.

The rearrangement links TRBV7-9 to TRBJ2-3, with TRBD1 as a possible D gene (8 bases). There are 15 residues in the CDR3. Germline V gives CDR1 SEHNR, CDR2 FQNEAQ (reference sequence). Deletions cut 5 bases from V and 3 bases from J, with 15 bases between. For the CDR3, the DNA is TGTGCCAGCAGCCCCCTACAGGGGGGGACAGATACGCAGTATTTT. Translation: CASSPLQGGTDTQYF.

The gene calls are TRBV19 and TRBJ1-1, with 7 nucleotides matching TRBD1. Germline V gene lookup returns CDR1 LNHDA and CDR2 SQIVND (reference sequence). After removal of 5 bases from V and 0 bases from J, the junction contained 3 bases not matched to a gene. The CDR3 runs to 14 residues. Here the CDR3 reads CASSYDRVNTEAFF. Written as DNA, the CDR3 is TGTGCCAGTAGTTACGACAGGGTGAACACTGAAGCTTTCTTT.

Details on this clone: The junction departs from germline at one end; a sequencing error may be responsible. The genes are TRBV11-3 and TRBJ2-7; D is uncertain. Germline V CDR1 and CDR2: SGHNT, YENEEA. The CDR3 has 14 amino acids. The CDR3 here is CASSLEAGSYEQCF. DNA of the CDR3: TGTGCCAGCAGCTTAGAGGCAGGAAGTTACGAGCAGTGCTTC.

The CDR3 DNA sequence: TGTGCCAGCAGCCAACTTGGACATGGGTCCGACGAGCAGTACTTC. This translates into CASSQLGHGSDEQYF. The chain employs TRBV4-2 and TRBJ2-7, with D possibly matching TRBD1 (5 bases). This CDR3 contains 15 residues. The V end lost 2 bases, the J end lost 5 bases, and 16 bases lay between the germline ends. Germline lookup yields CDR1 LGHNA and CDR2 YNFKEQ.

CDR3 region: CASSLTPAVRVATEAFF. The CDR3 nucleotides are TGTGCCAGCAGCTTAACCCCCGCCGTTCGGGTGGCCACTGAAGCTTTCTTT. The rearrangement uses TRBV7-3 and TRBJ1-1; D call uncertain. CDR1 and CDR2 (germline): SGHTA, FQGTGA. V shed 0 bases and J shed 4 bases, with 18 bases lying between them. The CDR3 consists of 17 residues.

The V call is TRBV9, the J call TRBJ1-2, with 7 bases lining up with TRBD1. CDR1 SGDLS and CDR2 YYNGEE come from the germline V gene. V shed 2 bases and J 2 bases; nucleotides not matched to a gene: 6. This CDR3 is built from 15 residues. CDR3 DNA: TGTGCCAGCAGCGTCCGGACAGGTGGAAACTATGGCTACACCTTC. This sequence encodes CASSVRTGGNYGYTF. The complete variable domain, with remaining parts taken from reference TRBV9 and TRBJ1-2, reads DSGVTQTPKHLITATGQRVTLRCSPRSGDLSVYWYQQSLDQGLQFLIQYYNGEERAKGNILERFSAQQFPDLHSELNLSSLELGDSALYFCASSVRTGGNYGYTFGSGTRLTVV.

This chain links TRBV7-2 with TRBJ2-1, with no clear D. The CDR3 is 13 residues long. From germline, CDR1 is SGHTA and CDR2 FQGNSA. Deletions cut 1 base from V and 6 bases from J, with 7 bases between. Here the CDR3 DNA reads TGTGCCAGCAGCTTAGAAGAGCGCAATGAGCAGTTCTTC. This gives the protein CASSLEERNEQFF.

The chain has TRBV18 and TRBJ1-5, with 10 bases identical to TRBD1. The V and J ends lost 3 bases and 7 bases, in that order; junction bases with no gene match: 3. The CDR3 is 14 amino acids. Germline V CDR1 and CDR2: KGHSH, LQKENI. Here the CDR3 reads CASSPGTGEQPQHF. CDR3 DNA sequence: TGTGCCAGCTCACCCGGGACAGGGGAACAGCCCCAGCATTTT.

As concerns this clone: Germline is not matched at one junction end, which may reflect a read error. The rearrangement uses TRBV18 and TRBJ2-5, with 7 bases fitting TRBD2. CDR3 length: 14 amino acids. Germline V gene sequence: CDR1 KGHSH, CDR2 LQKENI. This chain's CDR3 is CASRRLAEQESQYF. CDR3 nucleotide sequence: TGTGCCAGCCGGCGGCTAGCGGAGCAAGAGAGCCAGTACTTC.